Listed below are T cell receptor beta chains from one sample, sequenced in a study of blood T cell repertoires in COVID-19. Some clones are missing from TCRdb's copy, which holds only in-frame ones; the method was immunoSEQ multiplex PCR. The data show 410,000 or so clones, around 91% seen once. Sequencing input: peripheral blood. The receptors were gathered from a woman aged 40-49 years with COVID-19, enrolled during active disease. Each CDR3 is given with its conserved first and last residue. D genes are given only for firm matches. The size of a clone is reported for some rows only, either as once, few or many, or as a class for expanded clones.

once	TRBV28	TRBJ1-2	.	TGTGCCAGCAGTAGTCTGGGGCACTCGAGGAATGGCTACACCTTC	CASSSLGHSRNGYTF
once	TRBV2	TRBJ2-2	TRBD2	TGTGCCAGCAGATCGGGACTAGCGGGAGGGCCGTTCACCGGGGAGCTGTTTTTT	CASRSGLAGGPFTGELFF
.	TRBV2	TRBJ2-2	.	TGTGCCAGCAGGACGGCAGGGAACACCGGGGAGCTGTTTTTT	CASRTAGNTGELFF
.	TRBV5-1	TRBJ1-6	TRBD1	TGCGCCAGCAGCTCCCAGGGACAGGGAGAGTCACCCCTCCACTTT	CASSSQGQGESPLHF
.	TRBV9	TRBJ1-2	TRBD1	TGTGCCAGCAGTCCGGACAGGGCCTATGGCTACACCTTC	CASSPDRAYGYTF
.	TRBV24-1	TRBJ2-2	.	TGTGCCACCAGTGATTTCGGGGGGCGGTCGGGCACCGGGGAGCTGTTTTTT	CATSDFGGRSGTGELFF
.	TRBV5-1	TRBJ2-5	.	TGCGCCAGCAGCTTACAGGGTGCCCAAGAGACCCAGTACTTC	CASSLQGAQETQYF
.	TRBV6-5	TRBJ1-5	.	TGTGCCAGCAGTCAGACAGATAGCAATCAGCCCCAGCATTTT	CASSQTDSNQPQHF
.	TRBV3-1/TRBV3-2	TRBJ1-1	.	TGTGCCAGCAGCCGACCGGAGACAGGGAACACTGAAGCTTTCTTT	CASSRPETGNTEAFF
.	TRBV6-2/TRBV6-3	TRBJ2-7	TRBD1	TGTGCCAGCAGTTACCCCCCGGGACAGGGGGCGCGGAACGAGCAGTACTTC	CASSYPPGQGARNEQYF
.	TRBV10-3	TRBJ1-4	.	TGTGCCACTGAGCAGGATGGAAAACTGTTTTTT	CATEQDGKLFF
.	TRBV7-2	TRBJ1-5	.	TGTGCCAGCAGCTTAGTCAGGGATCAGCCCCAGCATTTT	CASSLVRDQPQHF
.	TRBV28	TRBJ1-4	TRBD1	TGTGCCAGCAGTTCGCACAGGGGTTTAATGAAAAAACTGTTTTTT	CASSSHRGLMKKLFF
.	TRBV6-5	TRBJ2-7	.	TGTGCCAGCAGCCGCTACAGAGTTCACGAGCAGTACTTC	CASSRYRVHEQYF
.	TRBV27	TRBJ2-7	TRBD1	TGTGCCAGCAGTTTATCGCCGCGCAGAACAGGGGGCAAGTCCTACGAGCAGTACTTC	CASSLSPRRTGGKSYEQYF
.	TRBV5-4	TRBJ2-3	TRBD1	TGTGCCAGCAGCTCCGGGGACAGGGGGGATACGCAGTATTTT	CASSSGDRGDTQYF
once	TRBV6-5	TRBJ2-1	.	TGTGCCAGCAGTTACCCCGGTGAAAATGAGCAGTTCTTC	CASSYPGENEQFF
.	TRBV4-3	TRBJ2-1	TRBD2	TGCGCCAGCAGCCAAGACGGCGGGGGGGCGCCCTACAATGAGCAGTTCTTC	CASSQDGGGAPYNEQFF
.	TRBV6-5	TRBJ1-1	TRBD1	TGTGCCAGCAGTTACACCAGGGGGCATGACACTGAAGCTTTCTTT	CASSYTRGHDTEAFF
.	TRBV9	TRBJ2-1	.	TGTGCCAGCAGCGCTCTAGTTTACAATGAGCAGTTCTTC	CASSALVYNEQFF
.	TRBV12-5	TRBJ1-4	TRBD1	TGTGCTAGTGCCCTACGACAGGGGGCGGGAAAACTGTTTTTT	CASALRQGAGKLFF
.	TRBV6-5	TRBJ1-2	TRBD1	TGTGCCAGCAGGGACAGGGCAGTAGGGAATGGCTACACCTTC	CASRDRAVGNGYTF
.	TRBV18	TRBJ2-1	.	TGTGCCAGCTCACCACCGGAGGGAAGATCCTACAATGAGCAGTTCTTC	CASSPPEGRSYNEQFF
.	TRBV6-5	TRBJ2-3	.	TGTGCCAGCAGTCTCCTTGATACGCAGTATTTT	CASSLLDTQYF
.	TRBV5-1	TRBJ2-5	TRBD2	TGCGCCAGCAGCTCAGGTAGGGGACTAGCGGGGAGGCAAGAGACCCAGTACTTC	CASSSGRGLAGRQETQYF
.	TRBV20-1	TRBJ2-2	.	TGCAGTGCTAGTCAGACTTCCACCGGGGAGCTGTTTTTT	CSASQTSTGELFF
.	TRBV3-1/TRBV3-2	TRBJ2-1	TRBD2	TGTGCCAGCAGCCAAGGACTAGCGGGAGGTAAGAGACCCTACAATGAGCAGTTCTTC	CASSQGLAGGKRPYNEQFF
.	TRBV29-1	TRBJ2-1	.	TGCAGCGTCGGAAGGGGGAACTCCTACAATGAGCAGTTCTTC	CSVGRGNSYNEQFF
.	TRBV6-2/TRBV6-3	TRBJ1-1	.	TGTGCCAGCAGTTACTCGATGCGTTTAGGGGGGAACACTGAAGCTTTCTTT	CASSYSMRLGGNTEAFF
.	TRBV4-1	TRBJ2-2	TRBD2	TGCGCCAGCAGCCTAAGGGGACTAGCGGGGGGGCTAGGCGGGGAGCTGTTTTTT	CASSLRGLAGGLGGELFF
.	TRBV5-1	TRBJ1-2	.	TGCGCCAGCAGCCCGACAGCCTCCTATGGCTACACCTTC	CASSPTASYGYTF
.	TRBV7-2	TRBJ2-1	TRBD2	TGTGCCAGCAGCGCTTCTAGCGGGGCCTACAATGAGCAGTTCTTC	CASSASSGAYNEQFF
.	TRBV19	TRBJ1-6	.	TGTGCCAGTAGTAACCTCCGGAGGGACAATTCACCCCTCCACTTT	CASSNLRRDNSPLHF